The subject of this entry is one T cell receptor (beta chain). Its antigen remains unidentified. The record originates from a study of T cell responses to AZD1222 COVID-19 vaccine. Study findings and constraints: Unmutated variant regions reportedly attract nearly half of all spike-specific TCRs.

Generated by immunoSEQ multiplex PCR, the TCRdb table keeps only in-frame clones and is missing some. The sample records 140,000 to 150,000 clones, more than 80% being singletons. The sequencing here drew on peripheral blood, taken on day 0 of AZD1222 vaccination. The origin of this receptor is an adult in good health.

CDR3 in DNA: TGTGCCAGCAGTTTAGGAGGGACGGGGTATGGCTACACCTTC. Its translation: CASSLGGTGYGYTF. This chain joins TRBV28 and TRBJ1-2; perhaps TRBD1 as D (5 bases). The V end lost 2 bases, the J end lost 5 bases, and 12 bases lay between the germline ends. CDR1 and CDR2 from the germline V gene are MDHEN and SYDVKM. This CDR3 contains 14 residues.